This entry is about one T cell receptor beta chain. Its antigen remains unidentified. This sample was included in a study of T cell repertoires in cytomegalovirus infection. Overall study: CMV infection together with matching HLA type was indicated by public TCR beta signatures. Study-wide points: Using cumulative public TCR beta family frequency, the authors identified those who carried CMV together with the relevant HLA. There were HLA-C-restricted CMV-specific TCR beta clonotypes dominating the ex vivo response.

In germline, CDR1 is SQVTM, CDR2 ANQGSEA. Trimming shortened V by 6 bases and J by 5 bases, and 13 bases separated the two germline ends. The CDR3 consists of 12 residues. TCRdb re-analysed the reads in MiXCR, keeping a single row per CDR3 protein. This table holds over 250,000 distinct CDR3 sequences, under 30% found once. This sequence joins TRBV29-1 and TRBJ2-5; D assignment may be TRBD1 or TRBD2 (5 bases each). The material sequenced was PBMCs. The sequence was collected from a human donor in good health (CMV status not recorded). Some clones in this sample may be carry-over from other donors' samples. CDR3 in DNA: TGCAGCGTGGGACGGCTAGGGGAGACCCAGTACTTC. Its protein is CSVGRLGETQYF.